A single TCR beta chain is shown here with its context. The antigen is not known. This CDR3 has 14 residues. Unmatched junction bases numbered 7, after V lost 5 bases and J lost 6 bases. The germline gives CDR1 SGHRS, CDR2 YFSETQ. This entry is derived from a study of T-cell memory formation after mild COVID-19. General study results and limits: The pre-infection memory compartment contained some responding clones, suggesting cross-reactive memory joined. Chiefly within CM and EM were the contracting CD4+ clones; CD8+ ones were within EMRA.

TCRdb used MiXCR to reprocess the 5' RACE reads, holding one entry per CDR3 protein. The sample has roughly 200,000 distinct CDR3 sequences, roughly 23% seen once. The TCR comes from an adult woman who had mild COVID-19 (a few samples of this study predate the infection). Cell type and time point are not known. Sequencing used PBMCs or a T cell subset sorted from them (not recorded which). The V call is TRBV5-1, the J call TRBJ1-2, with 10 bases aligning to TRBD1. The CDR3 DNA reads TGCGCCAGCAGTTATCCGACAGGGGGCGATGGCTACACCTTC. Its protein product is CASSYPTGGDGYTF.